Listed below are T cell receptor beta chains from one sample, sequenced in a study of T cell responses to AZD1222 COVID-19 vaccine. Only in-frame clones appear in the TCRdb table, and some are missing; sequencing was by immunoSEQ multiplex PCR. This sample has some 110,000 clones, with 75% to 90% found just once. The source material was peripheral blood, sampled on day 0 of MenACWY control vaccination. The source is an adult in good health. CDR3s include the opening cysteine and the closing phenylalanine or tryptophan. Fields, in order: clone size, J gene, V gene, D gene, CDR3 protein, CDR3 DNA. D genes are given only for firm matches. A clone size is listed for some rows: how often the clone was seen (once, few, many), or a class if it is expanded.

>.|TRBJ1-3|TRBV4-3|.
CASSQNSGSGNTIYF
TGCGCCAGCAGCCAAAACAGTGGCTCTGGAAACACCATATATTTT
>.|TRBJ2-1|TRBV19|.
CASSITTSGYNEQFF
TGTGCCAGTAGTATTACCACGAGTGGCTACAATGAGCAGTTCTTC
>.|TRBJ2-7|TRBV7-4|TRBD2
CASSPTSGGFPIDEQYF
TGTGCCAGCAGCCCCACTAGCGGGGGCTTTCCTATTGACGAGCAGTACTTC
>.|TRBJ2-2|TRBV7-8|TRBD1
CASSQSGRGRRTGELFF
TGTGCCAGCAGCCAGAGCGGCAGGGGGCGCCGGACCGGGGAGCTGTTTTTT
>.|TRBJ2-2|TRBV9|TRBD2
CASSPQSLAVTGELFF
TGTGCCAGCAGCCCCCAATCACTAGCGGTTACCGGGGAGCTGTTTTTT
>few|TRBJ2-1|TRBV7-3|TRBD2
CASSSQGAGGRDEQFF
TGTGCCAGCAGCTCCCAAGGAGCGGGGGGCAGGGATGAGCAGTTCTTC
>.|TRBJ2-7|TRBV3-1/TRBV3-2|TRBD1
CASSSLPTGSYEQYF
TGTGCCAGCAGCTCCCTTCCGACAGGGTCCTACGAGCAGTACTTC
>.|TRBJ1-1|TRBV19|.
CASTAGVQGLNTEAFF
TGTGCCAGTACCGCGGGGGTTCAGGGGCTGAACACTGAAGCTTTCTTT
>.|TRBJ1-4|TRBV7-2|TRBD1
CASTRPRTGGSEKLFF
TGTGCCAGCACTCGGCCTAGGACAGGGGGAAGTGAAAAACTGTTTTTT
>.|TRBJ1-5|TRBV10-3|.
CAISDPRGRPQPQHF
TGTGCCATCAGTGATCCCAGGGGCAGGCCCCAGCCCCAGCATTTT
>.|TRBJ1-1|TRBV19|.
CASLSDMNTEAFF
TGTGCCAGCCTCTCCGACATGAACACTGAAGCTTTCTTT